These 16 T cell receptor beta chains came from one sample sequenced in a study of T-cell reconstitution after alpha-beta-depleted transplantation in children. The authors prepared the TCRbeta library with unique molecular identifiers. TCRdb re-called the PCR reads through MiXCR, storing one row per CDR3 protein. The table has about 230,000 distinct CDR3 sequences, 12% seen once; the top ten hold 2% to 3%. The source was PBMCs from the stem cell graft donor, collected from the stem cell graft. The receptors were gathered from a human donor who donated a stem cell graft to a child with acute lymphoblastic leukemia.

The chain is built from TRBV2 and TRBJ2-7; unclear D gene. Germline V gene data show CDR1 as SNHLY and CDR2 as FYNNEI. Trimming cost V 10 bases and J 7 bases, with 14 bases left between them. This CDR3 contains 11 residues. CDR3 sequence reads: CATLGVTEQYF. CDR3 DNA: TGTGCCACCCTGGGTGTAACGGAGCAGTACTTC.

This clonotype was detected ten times or more. The chain joins TRBV6-5 to TRBJ2-5; D possibly corresponds to TRBD2 (5 bases). CDR1 and CDR2 (germline): MNHEY, SVGAGI. CDR3 length: 14 residues. V was cut by 0 bases and J by 4 bases, with 9 bases left in between. The CDR3 is CASSYSRLAETQYF. CDR3 DNA: TGTGCCAGCAGTTACTCAAGGCTAGCAGAGACCCAGTACTTC.

This clonotype was seen many times. The gene calls are TRBV11-2 and TRBJ2-1, with D possibly matching TRBD2 (6 bases). The CDR3 totals 16 residues. The germline gives CDR1 SGHAT, CDR2 FQNNGV. Trimming pared 2 bases from V and 7 bases from J, leaving 18 bases between. CDR3 sequence: CASSLPGVRRVNEQFF. In DNA, the CDR3 is TGTGCCAGCAGCTTACCAGGTGTCCGGAGGGTGAATGAGCAGTTCTTC.

This clonotype showed up many times. The chain links TRBV5-1 to TRBJ2-7; unclear D gene. The V and J ends lost 4 bases and 1 base respectively, with 9 bases between them. CDR3 length equals 13 residues. Germline V lookup: CDR1 SGHRS, CDR2 YFSETQ. The CDR3 nucleotides are TGCGCCAGCAGCCTAGAGGTGTCCTACGAGCAGTACTTC. Translating gives CASSLEVSYEQYF.

This clonotype was recorded at least ten times. This sequence joins TRBV4-2 and TRBJ2-7; D is tentatively TRBD1 or TRBD2 (5 bases each). The length of the CDR3 is 16 residues. The ends were cut back, 0 bases at V and 0 bases at J, with 12 bases in the middle. Germline lookup yields CDR1 LGHNA and CDR2 YNFKEQ. As DNA, the CDR3 is TGTGCCAGCAGCCAAGATCGGGGCAGCCTCTCCTACGAGCAGTACTTC. Protein sequence: CASSQDRGSLSYEQYF.

This clonotype was seen at least ten times. The chain is built from TRBV29-1 and TRBJ1-1; tentative D call: TRBD1 (6 bases). Germline V gene sequence: CDR1 SQVTM, CDR2 ANQGSEA. Trimming took 6 bases from V and 1 from J, leaving 15 bases between them. This CDR3 has 14 residues. Here the CDR3 reads CSVSRDTENTEAFF. The CDR3 DNA reads TGCAGCGTGAGCCGGGACACCGAGAACACTGAAGCTTTCTTT.

The sample holds many counts of this clonotype. The rearrangement joins TRBV6-2 or TRBV6-3 to TRBJ2-6; D ambiguous. The CDR3 runs 15 residues. V dropped 5 bases and J dropped 0 bases, with 8 bases sitting between them. Looked up from germline, CDR1 is MNHEY and CDR2 is SVGEGT. For the CDR3, the DNA is TGTGCCAGCAGTCCCGACATCTCTGGGGCCAACGTCCTGACTTTC. Protein: CASSPDISGANVLTF.

The V gene is TRBV6-2 or TRBV6-3, the J gene TRBJ2-7, with D possibly matching TRBD1 (5 bases). V lost 6 bases and J 4 bases, leaving 19 bases between the germline ends. Germline-derived CDR1 and CDR2 are MNHEY and SVGEGT. The CDR3 totals 15 residues. CDR3 nucleotides: TGTGCCAGCAGACCTCGACAGTATAACATGTACGAGCAGTACTTC. This encodes CASRPRQYNMYEQYF.

This clonotype was seen repeatedly, ten times or more. The rearrangement joins TRBV12-3 or TRBV12-4 to TRBJ2-3; no firm D call. Trimming left V 6 bases short and J 0 bases short, with 16 bases between. This CDR3 comprises 16 residues. This CDR3 is CASSLKPPFSTDTQYF. DNA for the CDR3: TGTGCCAGCAGCCTAAAACCCCCGTTTAGCACAGATACGCAGTATTTT.

This clonotype showed up many times. CDR3 sequence (DNA): TGTGCCAGCAGCCCGGGACAGGGGGTCTCCGCCGGGGAGCTGTTTTTT. Encoded protein: CASSPGQGVSAGELFF. V and J are TRBV11-1 and TRBJ2-2, with 11 positions matching TRBD1. The length of the CDR3 is 16 residues. From germline, CDR1 is SGHAT and CDR2 FQDESV (reference sequence). The V gene end was trimmed by 5 bases and the J gene end by 6 bases; junction bases not matched to a gene: 8.

This clonotype was counted ten times or more. The chain recombines TRBV27 with TRBJ2-3; D is uncertain. The CDR3 is 12 residues long. Trimming removed 5 bases from V and 0 bases from J, with 3 bases in between. Per germline, CDR1 MNHEY and CDR2 SMNVEV (reference sequence). Written as DNA, the CDR3 is TGTGCCAGCAGTATGAGCACAGATACGCAGTATTTT. Protein product: CASSMSTDTQYF.

This clonotype was counted between two and nine times. The chain joins TRBV30 to TRBJ1-4; 10 nucleotides agree with TRBD1. The CDR3 consists of 14 residues. Trimming removed 4 bases from V and 7 bases from J; junction bases left unmatched: 6. The germline gives CDR1 GTSNPN, CDR2 SVGIG (reference sequence). DNA of the CDR3: TGTGCCTGGACGTTGACAGGGGGCCGTGAAAAACTGTTTTTT. This gives the protein CAWTLTGGREKLFF.

This clonotype was detected ten times or more. The chain carries TRBV20-1 and TRBJ2-1, with D maybe TRBD1 (6 bases). V lost 6 bases and J 4 bases, leaving 16 bases between the germline ends. In germline, CDR1 is DFQATT, CDR2 SNEGSKA (reference sequence). CDR3 length: 14 residues. CDR3: CSAPTRTGYNEQFF. CDR3 nucleotides: TGCAGTGCCCCCACAAGAACAGGGTACAATGAGCAGTTCTTC.

This clonotype was observed at least ten times. The V call is TRBV9, the J call TRBJ2-6, with D unclear. The CDR3 length is 16 residues. CDR1 SGDLS and CDR2 YYNGEE come from the germline V gene. The V and J ends lost 4 bases and 2 bases respectively, with 13 bases between them. The CDR3 spells CASSSRGRAGANVLTF. The CDR3 DNA reads TGTGCCAGCAGCTCCCGAGGAAGGGCTGGGGCCAACGTCCTGACTTTC.

This clonotype came up a few times. The V gene is TRBV30, the J gene TRBJ1-1, with a weak D call TRBD1 (6 bases). The V end lost 2 bases, the J end lost 4 bases, and 11 bases lay between the germline ends. Looked up from germline, CDR1 is GTSNPN and CDR2 is SVGIG (reference sequence). This CDR3 region has 13 residues. DNA for the CDR3: TGTGCCTGGAGTTCAGGGGCTCTCACTGAAGCTTTCTTT. Protein sequence: CAWSSGALTEAFF.

V gene TRBV4-3 combines with J gene TRBJ1-6; 7 bases map to TRBD1. This CDR3 contains 20 residues. From germline, CDR1 is LGHNA and CDR2 YSLEER. Trimming took 0 bases from V and 0 from J; bases not matched to a gene: 11. CDR3 in DNA: TGCGCCAGCAGCCAAGATCCACCGGGGACAGTGAGCTCCTATAATTCACCCCTCCACTTT. Translation gives CASSQDPPGTVSSYNSPLHF.